What follows describes a single T cell receptor (beta chain). This clone's antigen is unknown. No much larger clone exists at a distance of one base, and base qualities are not known. The source of the sample is a study of T cell repertoires in cytomegalovirus infection (dated by TCRdb to about 2019). Background on the whole study: Recently identified HLA-C-restricted CMV epitopes, whose presentation resists viral immunomodulation, were targeted by peptide stimulations together with well-studied HLA-B-restricted epitopes. Donor HLA type was relevant to the analysis, because carriage of CMV infection together with the matching HLA type was indicated by public TCR beta signatures. Study-level results and caveats: In both this cohort and an independent 352-donor cohort, the cumulative frequency of public TCR beta family members distinguished carriers of CMV infection plus the relevant HLA type. The ex vivo response was dominated by HLA-C-restricted CMV-specific TCR beta clonotypes, which also provided the single most frequent clonotype in two of eight donors.

Interpreted using the paper, the treatment or condition label stands for: in vitro stimulation with specific CMV peptide epitopes to enrich CMV-specific T cells. The germline V gene gives CDR1 as KGHDR and CDR2 as SFDVKD. Clipping removes 4 bases from V and 0 bases from J, with 13 as the unmatched junction base count. The cysteine opens and the phenylalanine closes a CDR3 of 19 amino acids. Just the 57-base CDR3 DNA is kept, in frame starting at base 1. TCRdb shows the sequencer as Illumina HiSeq 1500. The raw public data were reprocessed by TCRdb itself: fastp quality trimming at Q25, MiXCR clonotype calling, in-frame beta chains only. Each entry merges the rows of one CDR3 protein and shows their most common DNA and genes. Here the sample has about 110,000 distinct CDR3 sequences; roughly 39% occur a single time. The ten largest account for 74% of the sample.

This chain is built from TRBV24-1 and TRBJ2-5, and TRBD2 matches 10 of the central bases. This clonotype was sampled from a human donor in good health (CMV status not recorded). Some clones in this sample may be carry-over from other donors' samples. Sequenced here: CD8+ T cells from cultured PBMCs, sampled from culture after CMV antigen stimulation. The CDR3 reads as follows: CATSDLGLAAALYQETQYF. In nucleotide form, the sequence is TGTGCCACCAGTGACCTTGGACTAGCGGCAGCACTGTACCAAGAGACCCAGTACTTC.